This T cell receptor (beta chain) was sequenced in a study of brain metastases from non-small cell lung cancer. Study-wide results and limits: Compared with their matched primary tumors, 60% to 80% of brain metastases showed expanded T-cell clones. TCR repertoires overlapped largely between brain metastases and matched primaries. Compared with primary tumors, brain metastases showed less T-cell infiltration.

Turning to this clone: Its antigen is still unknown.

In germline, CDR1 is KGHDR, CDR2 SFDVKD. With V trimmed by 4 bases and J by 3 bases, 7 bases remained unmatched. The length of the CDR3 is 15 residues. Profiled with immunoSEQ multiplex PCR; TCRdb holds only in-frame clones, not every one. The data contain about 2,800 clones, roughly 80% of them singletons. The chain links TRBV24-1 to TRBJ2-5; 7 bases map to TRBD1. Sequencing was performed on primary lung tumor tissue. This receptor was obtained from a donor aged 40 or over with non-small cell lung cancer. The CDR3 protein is CATSDPGTVEETQYF. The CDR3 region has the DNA TGTGCCACCAGTGACCCCGGGACAGTCGAAGAGACCCAGTACTTC.